The rows below give T cell receptor beta chains drawn from one sample of a study of TIL therapy for anti-PD-1-resistant metastatic lung cancer. Here immunoSEQ multiplex PCR was the method, and the copy in TCRdb shows in-frame clones only, minus some. In the table there are tens of thousands of clones, around 87% of which are singletons. Here the sequenced sample was blood, taken at baseline. These receptors all come from a person aged 25-79 years with non-small cell lung cancer. CDR3s include the opening cysteine and the closing phenylalanine or tryptophan. Fields, in order: J gene, D gene, V gene, clone size, CDR3 protein, CDR3 DNA. A D gene is named only where the DNA matches it firmly. Rows give clone size only sometimes, using once, few, many, or a class for an expanded clone.

TRBJ2-7	TRBD1	TRBV19	.	CASTDQPGGLGEQYF	TGTGCCAGTACCGATCAGCCAGGGGGCTTAGGAGAGCAGTACTTC
TRBJ1-4	.	TRBV3-1/TRBV3-2	.	CASTTRVGSRNEKLFF	TGTGCCAGCACCACGAGGGTGGGGTCCCGGAATGAAAAACTGTTTTTT
TRBJ1-1	.	TRBV28	.	CASGWGGTEAFF	TGTGCCAGCGGGTGGGGGGGGACTGAAGCTTTCTTT
TRBJ2-1	TRBD2	TRBV3-1/TRBV3-2	once	CASSQDNVAGGNLQFF	TGTGCCAGCAGCCAAGATAACGTGGCGGGGGGGAATCTGCAGTTCTTC
TRBJ2-7	.	TRBV27	.	CASSPVGVTYEQYF	TGTGCCAGCAGTCCCGTGGGGGTAACCTACGAGCAGTACTTC
TRBJ1-4	.	TRBV18	.	CASSPPPSEREKLFF	TGTGCCAGCTCACCACCACCTTCAGAGCGGGAAAAACTGTTTTTT
TRBJ1-3	.	TRBV6-5	few	CASSSGVLSGNTIYF	TGTGCCAGCAGTTCAGGGGTTTTATCTGGAAACACCATATATTTT
TRBJ1-3	.	TRBV27	.	CASRKERGGGNTIYF	TGTGCCAGCAGGAAGGAGAGGGGAGGTGGAAACACCATATATTTT
TRBJ1-2	TRBD1	TRBV6-5	.	CASSQIGQVAYGYTF	TGTGCCAGCAGTCAGATCGGACAGGTCGCTTATGGCTACACCTTC
TRBJ2-7	TRBD1	TRBV10-2	.	CASSGGTGPYEQYF	TGCGCCAGCAGTGGCGGGACAGGACCCTACGAGCAGTACTTC
TRBJ1-3	.	TRBV11-2	.	CASSGTSPPGDF	TGTGCCAGCAGCGGGACGTCCCCTCCCGGAGATTTT
TRBJ1-5	.	TRBV7-8	.	CASSFIAGFGNQPQHF	TGTGCCAGCAGCTTCATTGCGGGGTTTGGGAATCAGCCCCAGCATTTT
TRBJ2-7	.	TRBV6-5	.	CASSSMLAYEQYF	TGTGCCAGCAGTTCCATGCTGGCCTACGAGCAGTACTTC
TRBJ2-7	.	TRBV7-9	.	CASSLEPVYEQYF	TGTGCCAGCAGCTTAGAGCCGGTTTACGAGCAGTACTTC
TRBJ1-5	TRBD1	TRBV2	once	CASRGQNSNQPQHF	TGTGCCAGCAGGGGACAGAATAGCAATCAGCCCCAGCATTTT
TRBJ2-6	.	TRBV19	.	CASSLGVSGANVLTF	TGTGCCAGTAGCCTAGGGGTCTCTGGGGCCAACGTCCTGACTTTC
TRBJ1-5	.	TRBV11-2	few	CASSLEWGQPQHF	TGTGCCAGCAGCTTAGAATGGGGTCAGCCCCAGCATTTT
TRBJ2-3	.	TRBV5-1	.	CASSFIGGGTDTQYF	TGCGCCAGCAGCTTCATAGGTGGGGGCACAGATACGCAGTATTTT
TRBJ2-1	.	TRBV7-2	.	CASSLPSRNEQFF	TGTGCCAGCAGCTTGCCTAGCCGCAATGAGCAGTTCTTC
TRBJ1-4	.	TRBV18	.	CASSDGATNEKLFF	TGTGCCAGCTCCGACGGGGCAACTAATGAAAAACTGTTTTTT
TRBJ2-7	TRBD2	TRBV7-7	.	CASSPGTSGEQYF	TGTGCCAGCAGCCCCGGGACTAGCGGCGAGCAGTACTTC
TRBJ2-1	TRBD1	TRBV28	once	CASTLEGQGVGEQFF	TGTGCCAGCACGTTGGAAGGACAGGGGGTGGGCGAGCAGTTCTTC
TRBJ2-7	TRBD2	TRBV28	once	CASSFGLAGAYEQYF	TGTGCCAGCAGTTTTGGACTAGCGGGAGCTTACGAGCAGTACTTC
TRBJ2-7	TRBD1	TRBV9	few	CASSQARGGAAYEQYF	TGTGCCAGCAGCCAAGCTCGAGGGGGCGCAGCCTACGAGCAGTACTTC
TRBJ2-3	.	TRBV19	.	CASSMEHLLGDTQYF	TGTGCCAGTAGTATGGAACACCTATTGGGGGATACGCAGTATTTT
TRBJ1-1	.	TRBV28	.	CASRSPGRGGGTEAFF	TGTGCCAGTAGATCCCCGGGAAGGGGCGGGGGTACTGAAGCTTTCTTT
TRBJ1-2	TRBD1	TRBV3-1/TRBV3-2	.	CASSQGDSSNYGYTF	TGTGCCAGCAGCCAAGGGGACAGCTCTAACTATGGCTACACCTTC
TRBJ2-3	.	TRBV7-4	.	CASSPRDWRDTQYF	TGTGCCAGCAGCCCCCGGGACTGGAGAGATACGCAGTATTTT
TRBJ2-2	.	TRBV12-3/TRBV12-4	once	CASSLPAGELFF	TGTGCCAGCAGTCTCCCCGCCGGGGAGCTGTTTTTT
TRBJ1-1	TRBD1	TRBV7-2	.	CASSSRTGGTEAFF	TGTGCCAGCAGCTCCCGCACAGGGGGCACTGAAGCTTTCTTT
TRBJ2-7	.	TRBV19	.	CASSATPLSYEQYF	TGTGCCAGTAGCGCGACACCGCTCTCCTACGAGCAGTACTTC
TRBJ1-3	.	TRBV4-2	.	CASSPAGQRGGTIYF	TGTGCCAGCAGCCCTGCCGGACAGCGGGGAGGCACCATATATTTT
TRBJ1-1	.	TRBV5-1	.	CASSYWGENTEAFF	TGCGCCAGCAGCTATTGGGGCGAGAACACTGAAGCTTTCTTT
TRBJ2-1	.	TRBV5-1	.	CASSLEGQPYNEQFF	TGCGCCAGCAGCTTGGAAGGACAGCCCTACAATGAGCAGTTCTTC
TRBJ2-5	TRBD1	TRBV28	.	CASRKPGTGTETQYF	TGTGCCAGCAGGAAGCCGGGGACAGGGACAGAGACCCAGTACTTC
TRBJ2-1	TRBD2	TRBV7-3	.	CASSSLAGIGNEQFF	TGTGCCAGCAGCTCACTAGCGGGAATAGGAAATGAGCAGTTCTTC
TRBJ1-5	TRBD1	TRBV30	.	CAWSGAGGSQPQHF	TGTGCCTGGAGTGGGGCAGGGGGTTCTCAGCCCCAGCATTTT
TRBJ2-7	.	TRBV3-1/TRBV3-2	.	CASSPLSSSGYEQYF	TGTGCCAGCAGCCCCCTCTCCTCAAGTGGGTACGAGCAGTACTTC
TRBJ2-1	TRBD1	TRBV27	.	CASSPLGQGIDEQFF	TGTGCCAGCAGTCCCCTGGGACAGGGGATCGATGAGCAGTTCTTC
TRBJ1-5	.	TRBV28	.	CASTTMGQPQHF	TGTGCCAGCACTACGATGGGCCAGCCCCAGCATTTT